Listed below are T cell receptor beta chains from one sample, sequenced in a study of blood T cell repertoires in COVID-19. Method: immunoSEQ multiplex PCR; TCRdb's copy keeps in-frame clones and lacks some. Of approximately 200,000 clones in the sample, 84% are singletons; the top ten hold 3% to 3.5%. The source material was peripheral blood. All receptors come from a woman in her thirties who had recovered from COVID-19. Each CDR3 is given with its conserved first and last residue. Fields, in order: J gene, V gene, D gene, clone size, CDR3 DNA, CDR3 protein. A D gene is named only where the DNA matches it firmly. Clone size is shown for a subset of rows, as once, few, many or a class of expanded clone.

j_call: TRBJ2-1
v_call: TRBV27
d_call: TRBD2
clone_size: .
cdr3_nt: TGTGCCAGCAGTAAGGGACTAGCGGGCAATGAGCAGTTCTTC
cdr3_aa: CASSKGLAGNEQFF

j_call: TRBJ1-2
v_call: TRBV28
d_call: .
clone_size: few
cdr3_nt: TGTGCCAGCAGTTTATGGGACAGACAGTCTTATGGCTACACCTTC
cdr3_aa: CASSLWDRQSYGYTF

j_call: TRBJ1-5
v_call: TRBV10-3
d_call: .
clone_size: .
cdr3_nt: TGTGCCATCAGTGAGGGGCAGGGAGGGGCACAGCCCCAGCATTTT
cdr3_aa: CAISEGQGGAQPQHF

j_call: TRBJ1-1
v_call: TRBV28
d_call: TRBD1
clone_size: .
cdr3_nt: TGTGCCAGCAGTACCCCAGGACAGGTGGCTGGGACTGAAGCTTTCTTT
cdr3_aa: CASSTPGQVAGTEAFF

j_call: TRBJ1-2
v_call: TRBV29-1
d_call: TRBD1
clone_size: .
cdr3_nt: TGCAGCGTGGTGACAGGGGATGGCGGCTACACCTTC
cdr3_aa: CSVVTGDGGYTF

j_call: TRBJ1-5
v_call: TRBV28
d_call: TRBD1
clone_size: .
cdr3_nt: TGTGCCAGCAGACCAGGACAGGGGTGGTATCAGCCCCAGCATTTT
cdr3_aa: CASRPGQGWYQPQHF

j_call: TRBJ2-3
v_call: TRBV6-6
d_call: .
clone_size: few
cdr3_nt: TGTGCCAGCTCTGTAGGTGCGGCTCGCACAGATACGCAGTATTTT
cdr3_aa: CASSVGAARTDTQYF

j_call: TRBJ1-5
v_call: TRBV27
d_call: .
clone_size: few
cdr3_nt: TGTGCCAGCAGTAGGGGGGGGAGTTGGGGCAATCAGCCCCAGCATTTT
cdr3_aa: CASSRGGSWGNQPQHF

j_call: TRBJ1-5
v_call: TRBV12-3/TRBV12-4
d_call: TRBD1
clone_size: .
cdr3_nt: TGTGCCACCGGGACAGGGGCGAATCAGCCCCAGCATTTT
cdr3_aa: CATGTGANQPQHF

j_call: TRBJ1-1
v_call: TRBV30
d_call: .
clone_size: .
cdr3_nt: TGTGCCTGGAACGACGGGGGGAACACTGAAGCTTTCTTT
cdr3_aa: CAWNDGGNTEAFF

j_call: TRBJ1-4
v_call: TRBV2
d_call: TRBD1
clone_size: .
cdr3_nt: TGTGCCGGGAACAGGGGTGCAACTAATGAAAAACTGTTTTTT
cdr3_aa: CAGNRGATNEKLFF

j_call: TRBJ1-1
v_call: TRBV2
d_call: .
clone_size: .
cdr3_nt: TGTGCCAGCATCCCCTGGGGGGGGCGAGGGAACACTGAAGCTTTCTTT
cdr3_aa: CASIPWGGRGNTEAFF

j_call: TRBJ2-1
v_call: TRBV3-1/TRBV3-2
d_call: .
clone_size: .
cdr3_nt: TGTGCCAGCAGCCACGGCGGGCACTACAATGAGCAGTTCTTC
cdr3_aa: CASSHGGHYNEQFF

j_call: TRBJ2-1
v_call: TRBV2
d_call: .
clone_size: .
cdr3_nt: TGTGCCAGCACCCTAGTCCCGGGACAGGGCGGGGGGCCCCCCGGCAATGAGCAGTTCTTC
cdr3_aa: CASTLVPGQGGGPPGNEQFF

j_call: TRBJ2-5
v_call: TRBV5-1
d_call: .
clone_size: .
cdr3_nt: TGCGCCAGCAGCTATTCCGGAGGAGAGGAGACCCAGTACTTC
cdr3_aa: CASSYSGGEETQYF

j_call: TRBJ2-7
v_call: TRBV6-5
d_call: .
clone_size: .
cdr3_nt: TGTGCCAGCAGTTATGGAGGGCTTTCCCCCTACGAGCAGTACTTC
cdr3_aa: CASSYGGLSPYEQYF

j_call: TRBJ2-1
v_call: TRBV4-1
d_call: TRBD1
clone_size: .
cdr3_nt: TGCGCCAGCAGCCAAGCCGGCAGGGGGCTGGATGAGCAGTTCTTC
cdr3_aa: CASSQAGRGLDEQFF

j_call: TRBJ1-4
v_call: TRBV30
d_call: .
clone_size: .
cdr3_nt: TGTGCCTGGACTACCGGGAGGGGAAAACTGTTTTTT
cdr3_aa: CAWTTGRGKLFF

j_call: TRBJ1-2
v_call: TRBV2
d_call: .
clone_size: .
cdr3_nt: TGTGCCAGCAAAGTTCGCGGTACCTATGGCTACACCTTC
cdr3_aa: CASKVRGTYGYTF

j_call: TRBJ1-1
v_call: TRBV9
d_call: .
clone_size: .
cdr3_nt: TGTGCCAGCTCAGGCAGCAACACTGAAGCTTTCTTT
cdr3_aa: CASSGSNTEAFF

j_call: TRBJ2-3
v_call: TRBV4-1
d_call: .
clone_size: once
cdr3_nt: TGCGCCAGCAGCCCCGGCGGGAGCACAGATACGCAGTATTTT
cdr3_aa: CASSPGGSTDTQYF

j_call: TRBJ1-2
v_call: TRBV12-3/TRBV12-4
d_call: .
clone_size: .
cdr3_nt: TGTGCCAGCAGTTTAGGAGCTAACTATGGCTACACCTTC
cdr3_aa: CASSLGANYGYTF

j_call: TRBJ2-5
v_call: TRBV11-2
d_call: .
clone_size: .
cdr3_nt: TGTGCCAGCAGCTTGGCAGGGGCGATACAAGAGACCCAGTACTTC
cdr3_aa: CASSLAGAIQETQYF

j_call: TRBJ1-5
v_call: TRBV21-1
d_call: .
clone_size: .
cdr3_nt: TGTGCCAGCAGCAACGAAGACAGATCTTATAGCAATCAGCCCCAGCATTTT
cdr3_aa: CASSNEDRSYSNQPQHF

j_call: TRBJ2-7
v_call: TRBV9
d_call: .
clone_size: few
cdr3_nt: TGTGCCAGCAGCTCAACGACCCCAGGACGGGGTGGGTCCTACGAGCAGTACTTC
cdr3_aa: CASSSTTPGRGGSYEQYF

j_call: TRBJ2-1
v_call: TRBV19
d_call: .
clone_size: .
cdr3_nt: TGTGCCAGTACCCCCGCGGAGGGTCTCTCCTACAATGAGCAGTTCTTC
cdr3_aa: CASTPAEGLSYNEQFF

j_call: TRBJ2-7
v_call: TRBV7-3
d_call: TRBD1
clone_size: .
cdr3_nt: TGTGCCAGCAGCTTGGACAGGGGCTACGAGCAGTACTTC
cdr3_aa: CASSLDRGYEQYF

j_call: TRBJ1-2
v_call: TRBV28
d_call: TRBD1
clone_size: .
cdr3_nt: TGTGCCAGCAGTTCGGGACAGATTAACTATGGCTACACCTTC
cdr3_aa: CASSSGQINYGYTF

j_call: TRBJ1-6
v_call: TRBV6-5
d_call: .
clone_size: .
cdr3_nt: TGTGCCAGCAGGTACCAGGGCACAGGGTCACCCCTCCACTTT
cdr3_aa: CASRYQGTGSPLHF

j_call: TRBJ2-7
v_call: TRBV28
d_call: TRBD1
clone_size: .
cdr3_nt: TGTGCCAGCAGTCTACTCGAAGGACAGGCAACCTACGAGCAGTACTTC
cdr3_aa: CASSLLEGQATYEQYF

j_call: TRBJ2-1
v_call: TRBV27
d_call: TRBD1
clone_size: .
cdr3_nt: TGTGCCAGCTACACCGGGACAGGGGGCAAATTCGCCTACAATGAGCAGTTCTTC
cdr3_aa: CASYTGTGGKFAYNEQFF

j_call: TRBJ2-7
v_call: TRBV14
d_call: .
clone_size: .
cdr3_nt: TGTGCCAGCAGCCAAGGGAGTAACGAGCAGTACTTC
cdr3_aa: CASSQGSNEQYF

j_call: TRBJ1-2
v_call: TRBV6-5
d_call: .
clone_size: .
cdr3_nt: TGTGCCAGCAGACCCCTGACAGCCTCTTCCTATGGCTACACCTTC
cdr3_aa: CASRPLTASSYGYTF

j_call: TRBJ2-7
v_call: TRBV27
d_call: TRBD2
clone_size: .
cdr3_nt: TGTGCCAGCAGTATAGGACTAGCCCAGAGCTCCTACGAGCAGTACTTC
cdr3_aa: CASSIGLAQSSYEQYF

j_call: TRBJ2-1
v_call: TRBV9
d_call: TRBD2
clone_size: .
cdr3_nt: TGTGCCAGCAGCCATTCCGGGACTAGCAACGAGCAGTTCTTC
cdr3_aa: CASSHSGTSNEQFF

j_call: TRBJ1-1
v_call: TRBV11-3
d_call: TRBD1
clone_size: .
cdr3_nt: TGTGCCAGCAGCAGGGGCGGACAGGGGAACACTGAAGCTTTCTTT
cdr3_aa: CASSRGGQGNTEAFF

j_call: TRBJ1-4
v_call: TRBV3-1/TRBV3-2
d_call: .
clone_size: .
cdr3_nt: TGTGCCAGCAGCCGCAGGGATGGTGGTTCTAATGAAAAACTGTTTTTT
cdr3_aa: CASSRRDGGSNEKLFF

j_call: TRBJ2-1
v_call: TRBV29-1
d_call: .
clone_size: .
cdr3_nt: TGCAGCGAGAAATCTAGCTCCTACAATGAGCAGTTCTTC
cdr3_aa: CSEKSSSYNEQFF

j_call: TRBJ2-5
v_call: TRBV10-3
d_call: .
clone_size: many
cdr3_nt: TGTGCCATCAGTGTAGGGCGGGATGTGTTAGAGACCCAGTACTTC
cdr3_aa: CAISVGRDVLETQYF

j_call: TRBJ2-1
v_call: TRBV5-1
d_call: TRBD2
clone_size: once
cdr3_nt: TGCGCCAGCAGCCGCAGGACCGCTAGCGGGAGGGTCGGGACTTACAATGAGCAGTTCTTC
cdr3_aa: CASSRRTASGRVGTYNEQFF

j_call: TRBJ2-7
v_call: TRBV18
d_call: .
clone_size: .
cdr3_nt: TGTGCCAGCTCACCCGGGGTGGAATTCAACGAGCAGTACTTC
cdr3_aa: CASSPGVEFNEQYF

j_call: TRBJ1-6
v_call: TRBV27
d_call: TRBD1
clone_size: .
cdr3_nt: TGTGCCAGCAGGAGCCGACAGGGGGGAGCCTTCTATAATTCACCCCTCCACTTT
cdr3_aa: CASRSRQGGAFYNSPLHF

j_call: TRBJ2-1
v_call: TRBV19
d_call: .
clone_size: .
cdr3_nt: TGTGCCAGTAGTATAATCCCCAGGGCGGATGAGCAGTTCTTC
cdr3_aa: CASSIIPRADEQFF

j_call: TRBJ1-5
v_call: TRBV11-2
d_call: .
clone_size: .
cdr3_nt: TGTGCCAGCAGCTTTCAGGGAGGTCAGCCCCAGCATTTT
cdr3_aa: CASSFQGGQPQHF

j_call: TRBJ2-1
v_call: TRBV28
d_call: TRBD2
clone_size: .
cdr3_nt: TGTGCCAGCAGTTGGTCAGTTAGCGGGGACGGGAATGAGCAGTTCTTC
cdr3_aa: CASSWSVSGDGNEQFF

j_call: TRBJ2-7
v_call: TRBV28
d_call: TRBD2
clone_size: .
cdr3_nt: TGTGCCAGCAGTTCGTCGCGTCTAGCGGGAGCACCAGGGGAGCAGTACTTC
cdr3_aa: CASSSSRLAGAPGEQYF

j_call: TRBJ1-2
v_call: TRBV27
d_call: .
clone_size: .
cdr3_nt: TGTGCCAGCAGGTTATCAGGGGAGGTTGTCTATGGCTACACCTTC
cdr3_aa: CASRLSGEVVYGYTF

j_call: TRBJ1-2
v_call: TRBV12-3/TRBV12-4
d_call: .
clone_size: once
cdr3_nt: TGTGCCAGCAGTCCCGGCGGGGCTTGGGGCTACACCTTC
cdr3_aa: CASSPGGAWGYTF

j_call: TRBJ2-1
v_call: TRBV5-1
d_call: .
clone_size: .
cdr3_nt: TGCGCCAGCAGCTTGGCGGTCAACAGTGAGCAGTTCTTC
cdr3_aa: CASSLAVNSEQFF

j_call: TRBJ2-2
v_call: TRBV19
d_call: TRBD2
clone_size: .
cdr3_nt: TGTGCCAGTAGTACCTTAGCGGGGAACACCGGGGAGCTGTTTTTT
cdr3_aa: CASSTLAGNTGELFF

j_call: TRBJ1-2
v_call: TRBV2
d_call: .
clone_size: .
cdr3_nt: TGTGCCAGCAGATCCGGGGGGCAGGTGGGGTCCTATGGCTACACCTTC
cdr3_aa: CASRSGGQVGSYGYTF

j_call: TRBJ2-7
v_call: TRBV28
d_call: TRBD1
clone_size: once
cdr3_nt: TGTGCCAGCAGCCTTCCGGGACAGGGGGACGACTACGAGCAGTACTTC
cdr3_aa: CASSLPGQGDDYEQYF

j_call: TRBJ1-6
v_call: TRBV6-5
d_call: TRBD1
clone_size: .
cdr3_nt: TGTGCCAGCAGCGGGGACAGACCTTATAATTCACCCCTCCACTTT
cdr3_aa: CASSGDRPYNSPLHF